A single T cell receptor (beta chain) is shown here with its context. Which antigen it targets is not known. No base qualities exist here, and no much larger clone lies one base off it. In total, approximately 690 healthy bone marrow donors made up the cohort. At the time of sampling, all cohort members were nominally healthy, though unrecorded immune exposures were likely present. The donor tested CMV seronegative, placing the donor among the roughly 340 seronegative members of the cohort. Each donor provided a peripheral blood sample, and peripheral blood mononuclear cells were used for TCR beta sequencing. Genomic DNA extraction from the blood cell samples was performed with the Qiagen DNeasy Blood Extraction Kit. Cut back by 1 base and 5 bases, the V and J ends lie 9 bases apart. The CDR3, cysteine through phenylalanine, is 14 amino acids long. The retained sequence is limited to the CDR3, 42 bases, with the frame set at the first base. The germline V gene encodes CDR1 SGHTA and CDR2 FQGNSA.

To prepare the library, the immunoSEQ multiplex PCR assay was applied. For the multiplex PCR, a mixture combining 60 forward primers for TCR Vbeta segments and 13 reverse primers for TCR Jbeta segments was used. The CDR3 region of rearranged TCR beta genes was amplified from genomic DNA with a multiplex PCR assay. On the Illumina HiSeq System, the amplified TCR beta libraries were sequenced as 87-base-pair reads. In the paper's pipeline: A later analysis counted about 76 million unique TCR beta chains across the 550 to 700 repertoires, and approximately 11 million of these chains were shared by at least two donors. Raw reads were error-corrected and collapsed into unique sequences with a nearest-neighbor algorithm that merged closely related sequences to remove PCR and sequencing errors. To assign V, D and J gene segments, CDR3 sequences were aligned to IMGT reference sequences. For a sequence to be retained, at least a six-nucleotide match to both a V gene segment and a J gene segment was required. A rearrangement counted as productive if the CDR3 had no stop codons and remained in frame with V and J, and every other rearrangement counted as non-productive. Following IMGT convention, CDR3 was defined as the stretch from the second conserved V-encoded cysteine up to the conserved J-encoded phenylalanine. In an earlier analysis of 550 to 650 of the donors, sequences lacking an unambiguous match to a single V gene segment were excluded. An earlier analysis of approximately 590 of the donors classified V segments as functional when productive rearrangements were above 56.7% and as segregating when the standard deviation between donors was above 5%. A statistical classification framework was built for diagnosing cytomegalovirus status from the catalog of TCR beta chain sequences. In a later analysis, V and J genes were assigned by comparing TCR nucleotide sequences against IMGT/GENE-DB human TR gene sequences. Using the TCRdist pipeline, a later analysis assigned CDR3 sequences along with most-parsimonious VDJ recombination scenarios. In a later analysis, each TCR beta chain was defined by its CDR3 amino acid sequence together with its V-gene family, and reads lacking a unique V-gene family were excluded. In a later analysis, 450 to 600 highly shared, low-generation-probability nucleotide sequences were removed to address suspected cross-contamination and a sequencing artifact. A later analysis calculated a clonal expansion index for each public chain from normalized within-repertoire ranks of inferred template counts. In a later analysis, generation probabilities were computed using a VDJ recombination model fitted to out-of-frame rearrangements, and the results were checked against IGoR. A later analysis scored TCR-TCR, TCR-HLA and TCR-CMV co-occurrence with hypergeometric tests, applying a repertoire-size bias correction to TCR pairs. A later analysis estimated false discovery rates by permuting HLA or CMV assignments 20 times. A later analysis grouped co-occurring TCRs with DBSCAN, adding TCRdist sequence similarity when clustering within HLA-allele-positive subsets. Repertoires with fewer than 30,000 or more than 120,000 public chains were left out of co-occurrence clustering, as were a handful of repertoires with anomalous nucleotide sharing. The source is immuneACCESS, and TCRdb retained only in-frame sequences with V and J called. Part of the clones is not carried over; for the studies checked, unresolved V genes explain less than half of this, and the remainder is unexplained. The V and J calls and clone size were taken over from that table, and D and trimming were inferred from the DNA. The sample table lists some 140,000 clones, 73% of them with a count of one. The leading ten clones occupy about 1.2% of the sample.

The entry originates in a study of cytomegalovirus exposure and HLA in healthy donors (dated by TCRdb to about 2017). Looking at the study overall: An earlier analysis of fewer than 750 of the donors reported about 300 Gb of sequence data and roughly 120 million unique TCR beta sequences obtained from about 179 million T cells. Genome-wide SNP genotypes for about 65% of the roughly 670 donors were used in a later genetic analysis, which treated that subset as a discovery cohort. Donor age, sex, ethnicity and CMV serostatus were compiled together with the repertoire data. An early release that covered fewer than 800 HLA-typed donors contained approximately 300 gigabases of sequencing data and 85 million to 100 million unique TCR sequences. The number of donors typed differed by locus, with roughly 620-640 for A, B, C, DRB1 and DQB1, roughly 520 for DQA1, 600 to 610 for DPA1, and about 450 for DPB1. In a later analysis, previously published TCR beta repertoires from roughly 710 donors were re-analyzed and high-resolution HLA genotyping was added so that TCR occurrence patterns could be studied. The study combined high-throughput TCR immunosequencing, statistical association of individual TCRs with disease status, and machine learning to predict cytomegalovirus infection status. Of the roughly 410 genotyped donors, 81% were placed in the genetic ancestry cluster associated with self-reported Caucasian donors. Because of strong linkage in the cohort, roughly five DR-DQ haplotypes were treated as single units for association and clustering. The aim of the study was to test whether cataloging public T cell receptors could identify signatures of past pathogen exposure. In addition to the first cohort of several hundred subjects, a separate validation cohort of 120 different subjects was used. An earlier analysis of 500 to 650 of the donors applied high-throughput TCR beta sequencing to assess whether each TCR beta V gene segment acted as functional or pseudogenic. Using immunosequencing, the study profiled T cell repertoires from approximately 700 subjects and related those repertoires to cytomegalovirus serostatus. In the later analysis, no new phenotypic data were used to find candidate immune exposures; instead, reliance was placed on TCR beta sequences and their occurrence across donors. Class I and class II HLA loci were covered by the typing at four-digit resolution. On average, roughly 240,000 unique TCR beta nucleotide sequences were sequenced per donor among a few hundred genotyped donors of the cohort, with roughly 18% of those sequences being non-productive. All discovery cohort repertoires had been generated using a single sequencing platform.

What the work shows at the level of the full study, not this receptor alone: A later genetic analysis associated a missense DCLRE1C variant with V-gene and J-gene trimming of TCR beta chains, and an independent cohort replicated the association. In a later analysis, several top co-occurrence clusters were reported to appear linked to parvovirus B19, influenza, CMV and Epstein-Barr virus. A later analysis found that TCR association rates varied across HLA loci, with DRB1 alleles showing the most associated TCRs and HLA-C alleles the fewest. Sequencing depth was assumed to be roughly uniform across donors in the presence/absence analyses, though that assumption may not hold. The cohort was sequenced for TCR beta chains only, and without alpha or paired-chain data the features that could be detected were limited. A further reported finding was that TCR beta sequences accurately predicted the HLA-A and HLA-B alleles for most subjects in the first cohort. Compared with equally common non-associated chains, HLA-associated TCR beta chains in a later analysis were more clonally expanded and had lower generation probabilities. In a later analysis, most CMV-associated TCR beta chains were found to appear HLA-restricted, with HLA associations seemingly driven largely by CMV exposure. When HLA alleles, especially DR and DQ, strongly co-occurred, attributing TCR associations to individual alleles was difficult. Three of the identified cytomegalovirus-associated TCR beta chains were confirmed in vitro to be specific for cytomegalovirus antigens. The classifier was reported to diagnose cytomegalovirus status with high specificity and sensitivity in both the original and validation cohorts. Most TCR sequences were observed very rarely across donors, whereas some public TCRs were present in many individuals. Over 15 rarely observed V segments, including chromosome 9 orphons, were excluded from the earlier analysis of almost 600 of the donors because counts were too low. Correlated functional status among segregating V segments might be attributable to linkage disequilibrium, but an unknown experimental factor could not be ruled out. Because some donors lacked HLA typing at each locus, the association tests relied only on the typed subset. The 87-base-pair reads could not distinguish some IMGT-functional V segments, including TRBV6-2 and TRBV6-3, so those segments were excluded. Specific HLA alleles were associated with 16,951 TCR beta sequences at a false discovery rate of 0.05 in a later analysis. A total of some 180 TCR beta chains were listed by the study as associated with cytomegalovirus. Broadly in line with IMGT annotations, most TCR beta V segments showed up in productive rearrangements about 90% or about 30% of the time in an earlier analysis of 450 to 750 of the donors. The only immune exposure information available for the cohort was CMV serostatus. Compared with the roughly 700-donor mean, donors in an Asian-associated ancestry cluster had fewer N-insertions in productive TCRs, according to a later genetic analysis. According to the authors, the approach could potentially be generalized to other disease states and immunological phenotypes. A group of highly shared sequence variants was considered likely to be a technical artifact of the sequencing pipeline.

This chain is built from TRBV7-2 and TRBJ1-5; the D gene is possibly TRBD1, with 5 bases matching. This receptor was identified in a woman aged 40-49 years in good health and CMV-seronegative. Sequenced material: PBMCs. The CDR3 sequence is CASSLVGADQPQHF. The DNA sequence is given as TGTGCCAGCAGCTTAGTAGGGGCGGATCAGCCCCAGCATTTT.